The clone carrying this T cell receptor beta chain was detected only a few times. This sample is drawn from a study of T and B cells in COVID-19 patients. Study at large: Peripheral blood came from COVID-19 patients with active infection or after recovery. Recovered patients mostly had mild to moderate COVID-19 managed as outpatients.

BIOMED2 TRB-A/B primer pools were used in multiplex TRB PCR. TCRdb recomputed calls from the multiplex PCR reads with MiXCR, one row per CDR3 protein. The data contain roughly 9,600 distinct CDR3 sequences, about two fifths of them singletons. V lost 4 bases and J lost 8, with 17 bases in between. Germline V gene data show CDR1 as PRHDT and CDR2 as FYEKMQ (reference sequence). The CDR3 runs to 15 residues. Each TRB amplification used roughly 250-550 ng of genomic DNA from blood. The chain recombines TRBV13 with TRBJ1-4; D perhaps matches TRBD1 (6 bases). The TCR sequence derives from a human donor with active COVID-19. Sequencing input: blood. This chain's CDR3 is CASSSNGGLGEKLFF. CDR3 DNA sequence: TGTGCCAGCAGCTCAAATGGGGGGCTTGGAGAAAAACTGTTTTTT.